The present TCR beta chain was sequenced within a study of cytomegalovirus exposure and HLA in healthy donors. Study-wide points: Some segments of the V type, notably TRBV6-2 and TRBV6-3, were excluded as indistinguishable. Data from an earlier analysis indicated that most TCR beta V segments were productive either about 87% or about 30% of the time. It was 150 to 200 TCR beta chains that were listed as cytomegalovirus-associated.

The CDR3 length is 14 residues. The germline V gene has CDR1 SGHAT and CDR2 FQNNGV. Unmatched junction bases numbered 3, after V lost 5 bases and J lost 4 bases. About this clone itself: Its antigen is not identified. Other DNA sequences in this specimen translate into the identical CDR3.

60 Vbeta and 13 Jbeta primers were used in PCR. Using immunoSEQ multiplex PCR, the repertoire was profiled, and TCRdb retains in-frame clones only, with some absent. The sample has around 100,000 clones; 79% are singletons. The source is a female donor in good health and CMV-seropositive. Sample: PBMCs. The genes are TRBV11-2 and TRBJ1-4; the match to TRBD1 covers 8 bases. The CDR3 reads CASSRDRSNEKLFF. The CDR3 DNA reads as TGTGCCAGCAGCCGGGACAGGAGTAATGAAAAACTGTTTTTT.